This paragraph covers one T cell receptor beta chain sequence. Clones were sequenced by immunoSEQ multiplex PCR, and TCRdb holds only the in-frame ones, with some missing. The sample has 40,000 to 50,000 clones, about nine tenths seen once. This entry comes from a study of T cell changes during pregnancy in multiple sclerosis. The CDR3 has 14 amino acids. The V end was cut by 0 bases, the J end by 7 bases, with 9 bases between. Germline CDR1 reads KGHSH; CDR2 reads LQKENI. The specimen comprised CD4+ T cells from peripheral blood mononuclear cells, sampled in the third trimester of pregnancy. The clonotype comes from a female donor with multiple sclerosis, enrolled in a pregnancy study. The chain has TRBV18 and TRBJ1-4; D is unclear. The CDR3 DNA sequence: TGTGCCAGCTCACCACCTTCGGTCGGTGAAAAACTGTTTTTT. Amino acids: CASSPPSVGEKLFF.